A single sample is the source of the 21 T cell receptor beta chains below, sequenced in a study of blood T cell repertoires in COVID-19. The protocol was immunoSEQ multiplex PCR, while the TCRdb copy is restricted to in-frame clones and leaves out a portion. This table holds 300,000 to 400,000 clones, around four fifths found once. Material for sequencing was peripheral blood. These receptor sequences come from a man aged 30 to 45 with active or convalescent COVID-19.

This clone was observed many times. V usage is TRBV29-1 and J usage is TRBJ1-1, with 9 bases that match TRBD1. Per the germline V gene, CDR1 is SQVTM and CDR2 is ANQGSEA. The CDR3 length is 16 residues. Losses at the gene ends were 4 bases for V and 7 bases for J; bases not matched to a gene: 16. The CDR3 sequence: CSVVGIEGRQGGEAFF. CDR3 DNA sequence: TGCAGCGTTGTAGGGATCGAGGGGAGACAGGGGGGTGAAGCTTTCTTT.

The V and J genes are TRBV7-6 and TRBJ2-3; TRBD2 agrees at 7 bases. J gave up 2 bases and V 5 bases, and 16 bases lay outside the gene matches. This CDR3 region has 18 residues. Germline CDR1 is SGHVS and CDR2 is FNYEAQ. This chain's CDR3 is CASSPFGSSGDYTDTQYF. CDR3 nucleotides: TGTGCCAGCAGCCCGTTTGGAAGCTCGGGGGACTACACAGATACGCAGTATTTT. Looking up the rest from reference TRBV7-6 and TRBJ2-3 gives the full variable domain: GAGVSQSPRYKVTKRGQDVALRCDPISGHVSLYWYRQALGQGPEFLTYFNYEAQQDKSGLPNDRFSAERPEGSISTLTIQRTEQRDSAMYRCASSPFGSSGDYTDTQYFGPGTRLTVL.

The chain links TRBV15 to TRBJ2-7; 7 nucleotides align to TRBD2. Germline-derived CDR1 and CDR2 are LNHNV and YYDKDF (reference sequence). The junction had 5 bases not matched to a gene; V was cut back by 0 bases and J by 6 bases. The CDR3 is made up of 14 amino acids. The CDR3 loop reads CATSREGEGREQYF. CDR3 nucleotides: TGTGCCACCAGCAGAGAAGGGGAGGGCCGCGAGCAGTACTTC. Full variable domain (outside the CDR3, taken from reference TRBV15 and TRBJ2-7): DAMVIQNPRYQVTQFGKPVTLSCSQTLNHNVMYWYQQKSSQAPKLLFHYYDKDFNNEADTPDNFQSRRPNTSFCFLDIRSPGLGDTAMYLCATSREGEGREQYFGPGTRLTVT.

This clone came up once. V and J are TRBV15 and TRBJ2-3, with 7 bases fitting TRBD1. Germline assignment: CDR1 LNHNV and CDR2 YYDKDF (reference sequence). Trimming at V came to 6 bases and at J to 4 bases, leaving 1 base not matched to a gene. The CDR3 is 12 residues long. The CDR3 spells CATSTGADTQYF. DNA for the CDR3: TGTGCCACCAGTACAGGGGCAGATACGCAGTATTTT.

This rearrangement joins TRBV5-1 to TRBJ1-6; D is perhaps TRBD1 (5 bases). The CDR3 loop spans 16 amino acids. Trimming pared 7 bases from V and 4 bases from J, leaving 18 bases between. Germline lookup yields CDR1 SGHRS and CDR2 YFSETQ. CDR3 nucleotide sequence: TGCGCCAGCGGGGGGAAGAGGGACCCGTATAATTCACCCCTCCACTTT. Translated: CASGGKRDPYNSPLHF.

This clone was observed a single time. The chain has TRBV28 and TRBJ2-1; 12 bases line up with TRBD2. V dropped 6 bases and J dropped 8; count of bases not matched to a gene: 5. The germline V gene has CDR1 MDHEN and CDR2 SYDVKM. This CDR3 is 14 amino acids long. The CDR3 region is CASRAGLAGDEQFF. CDR3 DNA: TGTGCCAGCAGGGCGGGACTAGCGGGCGATGAGCAGTTCTTC.

In this sample, this clone turned up once. J is TRBJ2-2 and V is TRBV6-5, with D possibly TRBD1 on 6 matching bases. Germline-derived CDR1 and CDR2 are MNHEY and SVGAGI. V was cut by 7 bases and J by 4 bases, with 16 bases left in between. The CDR3 runs to 15 residues. The DNA for the CDR3 is TGTGCCAGCACCGACAGGACCCACATCACCGGGGAGCTGTTTTTT. Its protein is CASTDRTHITGELFF.

V usage is TRBV7-2 and J usage is TRBJ2-7; 7 bases map to TRBD1. The CDR3 runs 14 residues. Per the germline V gene, CDR1 is SGHTA and CDR2 is FQGNSA. V trimming: 1 base; J trimming: 3 bases; junction bases outside the gene matches: 3. The chain's CDR3 is CASSLDNRGYEQYF. The CDR3 nucleotides read TGTGCCAGCAGCTTAGACAACAGGGGCTACGAGCAGTACTTC.

The rearrangement uses TRBV11-3 and TRBJ2-1; D call uncertain. V was clipped by 0 bases and J by 4 bases, with 10 bases between them. The CDR3 has 15 amino acids. Germline V gene sequence: CDR1 SGHNT, CDR2 YENEEA. The CDR3 reads CASSLDLKHYNEQFF. The CDR3 nucleotides read TGTGCCAGCAGCTTAGATCTCAAACATTACAATGAGCAGTTCTTC.

The CDR3 reads CASSFGLADLTLPETQYF. CDR3 nucleotide sequence: TGCGCCAGCAGCTTCGGACTAGCGGACCTGACCCTCCCGGAGACCCAGTACTTC. The chain employs TRBV5-1 and TRBJ2-5, with 10 positions matching TRBD2. This CDR3 is built from 18 residues. The trim removed 2 bases at V and 5 bases at J, leaving 15 bases unmatched. Germline assignment: CDR1 SGHRS and CDR2 YFSETQ.

The V gene is TRBV27, the J gene TRBJ1-6, with D maybe TRBD1 (5 bases). V gave up 6 bases and J gave up 7 bases, with 13 bases separating them. The CDR3 is 14 amino acids. The V gene's germline CDR1 is MNHEY and CDR2 SMNVEV (reference sequence). CDR3 DNA sequence: TGTGCCAGCAGCCTGGGGCGGTTAAATTCACCCCTCCACTTT. Translating gives CASSLGRLNSPLHF.

The chain combines TRBV6-2 or TRBV6-3 with TRBJ2-7; a weak D match, TRBD1 (6 bases). Germline values: CDR1 MNHEY, CDR2 SVGEGT. CDR3 size: 14 residues. Trimming cost V 2 bases and J 7 bases, with 15 bases left between them. The CDR3 protein is CASSYGAGVEEQYF. The CDR3 DNA reads TGTGCCAGCAGTTACGGGGCAGGGGTGGAAGAGCAGTACTTC.

J is TRBJ1-2 and V is TRBV6-5; 8 positions agree with TRBD1. This CDR3 has 14 amino acids. V lost 4 bases to trimming and J lost 5 bases; unmatched junction nucleotides: 6. Per germline, CDR1 MNHEY and CDR2 SVGAGI. The CDR3 region is CASSSRQGNYGYTF. CDR3 nucleotide sequence: TGTGCCAGCAGTTCCCGACAGGGGAATTATGGCTACACCTTC.

The J gene is TRBJ1-3, the V gene TRBV7-2; 8 bases align to TRBD1. After removal of 5 bases from V and 2 bases from J, the junction contained 8 bases not matched to a gene. There are 16 residues in the CDR3. Per the germline V gene, CDR1 is SGHTA and CDR2 is FQGNSA. CDR3 region: CASSANPTGAGNTIYF. The CDR3 DNA sequence: TGTGCCAGCAGCGCAAATCCGACAGGGGCTGGAAACACCATATATTTT.

This chain uses TRBV11-3 with TRBJ2-3; weak D call: TRBD2 (6 bases). Trimming took off 5 bases at V and 2 bases at J, with 14 bases between the two ends. The germline V gene encodes CDR1 SGHNT and CDR2 YENEEA. CDR3 length: 15 amino acids. The CDR3 bases are TGTGCCAGCAGCCCCCGGGACTCCTTCACAGATACGCAGTATTTT. Translating gives CASSPRDSFTDTQYF.

The chain has TRBV4-3 and TRBJ1-4; 8 bases align to TRBD1. J was trimmed by 7 bases and V by 3 bases; bases with no gene match: 7. The CDR3 contains 15 residues. Germline V gene sequence: CDR1 LGHNA, CDR2 YSLEER. CDR3 in amino acids: CASSQDREASEKLFF. In DNA, the CDR3 is TGCGCCAGCAGCCAGGACAGGGAAGCTAGTGAAAAACTGTTTTTT.

The chain couples TRBV3-1 (or the pseudogene TRBV3-2) to TRBJ1-1; the D is unclear. Germline V gene lookup returns CDR1 LGHDT and CDR2 YNNKEL (reference sequence). CDR3 length equals 16 residues. V was clipped by 0 bases and J by 1 base, with 12 bases between them. This CDR3 reads CASSQERRRTNTEAFF. The CDR3 DNA sequence: TGTGCCAGCAGCCAAGAGAGGAGGCGGACGAACACTGAAGCTTTCTTT.

The chain links TRBV5-3 to TRBJ2-2; D is unresolved. TRBV5-3 counts as an open reading frame of uncertain function. The CDR3 runs to 15 residues. Between the trimmed V and J ends, which lost 0 bases and 4 bases, there was a span of 10 bases. The CDR3 loop is CARSLVMECTGELFF. The CDR3, as DNA: TGTGCCAGAAGCTTGGTCATGGAGTGCACCGGGGAGCTGTTTTTT.

This chain uses TRBV24-1 with TRBJ1-5; D gene unclear. V lost 9 bases and J lost 6, with 14 bases in between. The CDR3 is 13 residues long. Per the germline V gene, CDR1 is KGHDR and CDR2 is SFDVKD. The CDR3 loop is CATAAGATQPQHF. In DNA form, the CDR3 reads TGTGCCACCGCCGCGGGAGCGACTCAGCCCCAGCATTTT.

The chain uses TRBV25-1 and TRBJ2-5; tentatively, D is TRBD1 (6 bases). Trimming took 1 base from V and 6 from J, leaving 12 bases between them. From germline, CDR1 is MGHDK and CDR2 SYGVNS. This CDR3 contains 14 residues. The CDR3 reads CASSESGAKKTQYF. The CDR3 bases are TGTGCCAGCAGTGAATCAGGGGCGAAAAAGACCCAGTACTTC.

This clone came up once. J is TRBJ1-2 and V is TRBV19, with 8 positions matching TRBD1. Trimming removed 5 bases from V and 5 bases from J; junction bases left unmatched: 7. In germline, CDR1 is LNHDA, CDR2 SQIVND (reference sequence). CDR3 size: 14 residues. This chain's CDR3 is CASSPDREGYGYTF. The CDR3 nucleotides are TGTGCCAGTAGTCCGGACAGGGAGGGATATGGCTACACCTTC.